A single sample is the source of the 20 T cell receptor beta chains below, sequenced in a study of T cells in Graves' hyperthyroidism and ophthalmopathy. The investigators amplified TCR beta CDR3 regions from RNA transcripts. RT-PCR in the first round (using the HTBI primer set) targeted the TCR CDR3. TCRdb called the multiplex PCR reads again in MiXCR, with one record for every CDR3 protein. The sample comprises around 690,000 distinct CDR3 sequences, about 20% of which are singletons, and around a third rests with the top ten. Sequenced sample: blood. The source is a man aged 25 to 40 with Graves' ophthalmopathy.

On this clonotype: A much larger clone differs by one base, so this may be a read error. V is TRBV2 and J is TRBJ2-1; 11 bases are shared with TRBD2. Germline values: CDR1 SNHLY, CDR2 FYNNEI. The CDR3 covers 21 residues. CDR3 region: CASSFESSSGRGSAGNNGQFF. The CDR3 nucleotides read TGTGCCAGCAGTTTCGAATCGAGTAGCGGGAGGGGATCGGCGGGTAACAATGGGCAGTTCTTC.

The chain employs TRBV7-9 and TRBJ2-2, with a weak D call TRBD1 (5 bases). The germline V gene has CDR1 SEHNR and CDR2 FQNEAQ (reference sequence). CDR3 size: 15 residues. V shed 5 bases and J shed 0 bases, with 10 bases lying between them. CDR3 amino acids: CASSRRTTNTGELFF. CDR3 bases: TGTGCCAGCAGCCGAAGGACAACGAACACCGGGGAGCTGTTTTTT.

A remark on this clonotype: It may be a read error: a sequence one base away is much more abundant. Written as DNA, the CDR3 is TGTGCCAGCAGGACCTTAGCGGGAGGGCTATACAATGAGCAGTTCTTC. This sequence encodes CASRTLAGGLYNEQFF. The rearrangement joins TRBV28 to TRBJ2-1; TRBD2 matches 11 bases. The germline gives CDR1 MDHEN, CDR2 SYDVKM. CDR3 size: 16 residues. J was trimmed by 4 bases and V by 6 bases; bases with no gene match: 8.

Here the CDR3 reads CASSLGGRRTGELFF. The CDR3, as DNA: TGTGCCAGCAGTTTAGGCGGGAGGAGGACCGGGGAGCTGTTTTTT. The genes are TRBV28 and TRBJ2-2; 8 bases line up with TRBD2. In germline, CDR1 is MDHEN, CDR2 SYDVKM. The length of the CDR3 is 15 residues. With V trimmed by 2 bases and J by 5 bases, 4 bases remained unmatched.

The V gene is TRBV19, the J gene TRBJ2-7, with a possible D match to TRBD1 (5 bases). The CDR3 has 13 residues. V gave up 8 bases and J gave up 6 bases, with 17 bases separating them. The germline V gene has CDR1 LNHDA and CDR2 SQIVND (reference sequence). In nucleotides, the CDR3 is TGTGCCAGTTCCTCCACCAGGGCGCTCGAGCAGTACTTC. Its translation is CASSSTRALEQYF.

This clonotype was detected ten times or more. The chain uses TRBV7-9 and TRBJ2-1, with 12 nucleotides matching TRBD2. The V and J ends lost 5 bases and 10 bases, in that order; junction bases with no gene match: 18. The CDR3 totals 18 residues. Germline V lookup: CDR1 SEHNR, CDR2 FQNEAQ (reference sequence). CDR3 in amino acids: CASSPGLAGSAGSMEQFF. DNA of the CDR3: TGTGCCAGCAGCCCAGGACTAGCGGGAAGTGCGGGGAGTATGGAGCAGTTCTTC.

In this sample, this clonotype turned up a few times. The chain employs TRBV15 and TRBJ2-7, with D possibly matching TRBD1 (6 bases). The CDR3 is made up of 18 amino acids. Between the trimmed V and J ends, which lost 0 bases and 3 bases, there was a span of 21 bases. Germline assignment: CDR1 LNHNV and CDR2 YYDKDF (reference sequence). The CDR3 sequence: CATSRDKSGAGTIYEQYF. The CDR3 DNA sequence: TGTGCCACCAGCAGAGATAAAAGTGGGGCCGGGACAATCTACGAGCAGTACTTC.

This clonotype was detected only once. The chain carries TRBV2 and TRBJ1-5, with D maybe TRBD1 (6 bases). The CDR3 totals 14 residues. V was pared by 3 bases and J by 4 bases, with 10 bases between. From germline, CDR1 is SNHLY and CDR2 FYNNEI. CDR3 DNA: TGTGCCAGCAGTGACCACAGGGAAAATCAGCCCCAGCATTTT. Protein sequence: CASSDHRENQPQHF.

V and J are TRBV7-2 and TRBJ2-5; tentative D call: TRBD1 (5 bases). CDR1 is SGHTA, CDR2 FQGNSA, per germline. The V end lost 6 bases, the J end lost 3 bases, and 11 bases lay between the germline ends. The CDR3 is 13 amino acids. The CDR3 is CASRKKTEETQYF. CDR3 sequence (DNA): TGTGCCAGCAGGAAGAAGACAGAAGAGACCCAGTACTTC. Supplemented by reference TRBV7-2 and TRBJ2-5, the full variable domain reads GAGVSQSPSNKVTEKGKDVELRCDPISGHTALYWYRQSLGQGLEFLIYFQGNSAPDKSGLPSDRFSAERTGGSVSTLTIQRTQQEDSAVYLCASRKKTEETQYFGPGTRLLVL.

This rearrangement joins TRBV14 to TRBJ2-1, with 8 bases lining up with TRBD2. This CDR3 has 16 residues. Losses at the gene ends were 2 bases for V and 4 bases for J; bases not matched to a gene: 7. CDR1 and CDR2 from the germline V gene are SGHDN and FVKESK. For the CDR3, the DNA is TGTGCCAGCAGCCAATCGATCATAGCGGGATACAATGAGCAGTTCTTC. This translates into CASSQSIIAGYNEQFF.

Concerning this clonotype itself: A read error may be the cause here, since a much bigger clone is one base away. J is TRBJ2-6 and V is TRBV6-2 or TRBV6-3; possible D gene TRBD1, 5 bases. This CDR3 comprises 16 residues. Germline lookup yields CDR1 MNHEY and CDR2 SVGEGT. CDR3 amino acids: CASRRTPGSGTNVLTF. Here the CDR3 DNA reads TGTGCCAGCAGACGGACACCCGGCAGTGGGACCAACGTCCTGACTTTC.

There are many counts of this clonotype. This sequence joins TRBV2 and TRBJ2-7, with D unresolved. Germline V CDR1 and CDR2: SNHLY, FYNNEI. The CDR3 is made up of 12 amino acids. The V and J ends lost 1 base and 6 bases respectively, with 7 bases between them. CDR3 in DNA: TGTGCCAGCAGTGAAGAAGGGATCGAGCAGTACTTC. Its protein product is CASSEEGIEQYF.

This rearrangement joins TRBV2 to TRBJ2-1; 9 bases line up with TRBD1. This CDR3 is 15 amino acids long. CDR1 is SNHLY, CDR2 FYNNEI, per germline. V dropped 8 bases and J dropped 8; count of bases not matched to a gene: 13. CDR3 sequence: CASPFGTGTEDEQFF. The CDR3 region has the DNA TGTGCCAGCCCGTTTGGGACAGGGACCGAAGATGAGCAGTTCTTC. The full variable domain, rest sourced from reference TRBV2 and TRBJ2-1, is EPEVTQTPSHQVTQMGQEVILRCVPISNHLYFYWYRQILGQKVEFLVSFYNNEISEKSEIFDDQFSVERPDGSNFTLKIRSTKLEDSAMYFCASPFGTGTEDEQFFGPGTRLTVL.

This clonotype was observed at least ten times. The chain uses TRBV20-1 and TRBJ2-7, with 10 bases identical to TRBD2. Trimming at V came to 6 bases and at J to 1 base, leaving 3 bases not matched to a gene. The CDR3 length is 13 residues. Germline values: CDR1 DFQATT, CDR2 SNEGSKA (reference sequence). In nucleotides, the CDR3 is TGCAGTGCGCCGGGACTAGCGTCCTACGAGCAGTACTTC. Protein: CSAPGLASYEQYF.

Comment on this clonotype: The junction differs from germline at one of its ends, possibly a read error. The CDR3 loop reads CASSQGRTGSDGYTF. The CDR3, as DNA: TGCGCCAGCAGCCAAGGAAGGACAGGGTCCGATGGATACACCTTC. This chain connects TRBV4-1 to TRBJ1-2; 8 nucleotides agree with TRBD1. Germline CDR1 and CDR2: MGHRA and YSYEKL. This CDR3 has 15 residues.

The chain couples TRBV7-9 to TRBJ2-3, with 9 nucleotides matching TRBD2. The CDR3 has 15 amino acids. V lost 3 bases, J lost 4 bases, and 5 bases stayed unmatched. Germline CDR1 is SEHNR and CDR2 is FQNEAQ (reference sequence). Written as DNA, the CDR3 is TGTGCCAGCAGCTTCATACTAGCGGGTGCAGATACGCAGTATTTT. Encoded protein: CASSFILAGADTQYF.

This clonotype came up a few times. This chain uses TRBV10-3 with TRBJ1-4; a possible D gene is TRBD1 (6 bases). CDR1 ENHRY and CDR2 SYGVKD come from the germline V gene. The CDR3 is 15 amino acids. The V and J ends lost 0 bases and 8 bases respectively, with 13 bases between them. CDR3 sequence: CAISESRGAGEKLFF. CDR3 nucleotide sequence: TGTGCCATCAGTGAGTCGAGGGGGGCCGGAGAAAAACTGTTTTTT.

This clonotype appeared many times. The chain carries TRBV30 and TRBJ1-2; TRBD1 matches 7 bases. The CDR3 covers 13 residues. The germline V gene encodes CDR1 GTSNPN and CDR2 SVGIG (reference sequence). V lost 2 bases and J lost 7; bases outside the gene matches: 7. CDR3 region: CAWSSGGGGGYTF. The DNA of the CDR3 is TGTGCCTGGAGTTCAGGGGGGGGTGGTGGCTACACCTTC.

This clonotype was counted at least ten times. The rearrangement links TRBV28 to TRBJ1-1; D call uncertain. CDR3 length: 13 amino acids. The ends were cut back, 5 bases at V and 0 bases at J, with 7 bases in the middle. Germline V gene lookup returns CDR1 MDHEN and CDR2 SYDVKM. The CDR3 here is CASSPRMNTEAFF. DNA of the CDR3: TGTGCCAGCAGTCCCCGGATGAACACTGAAGCTTTCTTT.

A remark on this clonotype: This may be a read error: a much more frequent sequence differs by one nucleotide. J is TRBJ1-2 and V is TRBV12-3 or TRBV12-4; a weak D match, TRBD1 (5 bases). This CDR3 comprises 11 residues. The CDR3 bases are TGTGACAGCAAGACGGGGGGTGGCTACACCTTC. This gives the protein CDSKTGGGYTF.